This T cell receptor beta chain derives from a study of CD8 T cells in Susac syndrome. RNA, at about 0.5 to 1 ug, was reverse transcribed with random hexamers. TCRdb passed the immunoSEQ multiplex PCR reads through MiXCR, listing each CDR3 protein once. This sample has under 300,000 distinct CDR3 sequences, with 95% to 97% found just once. The TCR was taken from a human donor with Susac syndrome. Sequencing input: CD4+ T cells from PBMCs.

Here the CDR3 DNA reads TGTGCCAGCAGCGACGTCGGACCCACAGATACGCAGTATTTT. Its protein is CASSDVGPTDTQYF. V usage is TRBV9 and J usage is TRBJ2-3; D not resolved. The CDR3 loop spans 14 amino acids. V was pared by 3 bases and J by 2 bases, with 10 bases between. Germline loops: CDR1 SGDLS, CDR2 YYNGEE. Based on the CDR3 plus reference TRBV9 and TRBJ2-3, the full variable domain is DSGVTQTPKHLITATGQRVTLRCSPRSGDLSVYWYQQSLDQGLQFLIQYYNGEERAKGNILERFSAQQFPDLHSELNLSSLELGDSALYFCASSDVGPTDTQYFGPGTRLTVL.